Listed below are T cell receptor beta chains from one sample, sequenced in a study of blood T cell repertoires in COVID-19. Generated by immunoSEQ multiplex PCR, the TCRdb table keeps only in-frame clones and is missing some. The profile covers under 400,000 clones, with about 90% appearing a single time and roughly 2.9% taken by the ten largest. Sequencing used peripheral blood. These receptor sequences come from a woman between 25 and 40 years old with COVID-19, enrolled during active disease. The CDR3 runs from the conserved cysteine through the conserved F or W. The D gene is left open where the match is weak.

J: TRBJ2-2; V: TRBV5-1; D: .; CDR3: CASSPQGSSGELFF
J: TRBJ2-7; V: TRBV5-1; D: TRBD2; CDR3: CASSLEGTSSYEQYF
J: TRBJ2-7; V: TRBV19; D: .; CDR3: CASSSSGHVIYEQYF
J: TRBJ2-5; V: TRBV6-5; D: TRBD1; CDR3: CASYRGDLETQYF
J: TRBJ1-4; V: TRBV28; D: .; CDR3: CASSPRAAQNEKLFF
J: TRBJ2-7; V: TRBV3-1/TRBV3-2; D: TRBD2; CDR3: CASSQGASGTYEQYF
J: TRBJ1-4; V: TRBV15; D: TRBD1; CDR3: CATSSGDRGTNEKLFF
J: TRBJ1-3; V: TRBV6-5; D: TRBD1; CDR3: CASRTTGVSGNTIYF
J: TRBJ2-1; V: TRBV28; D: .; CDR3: CASSLGSGTNEQFF
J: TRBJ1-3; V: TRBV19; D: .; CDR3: CASSVQQGTGNTIYF
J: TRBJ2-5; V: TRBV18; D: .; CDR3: CASSPWAGETQYF
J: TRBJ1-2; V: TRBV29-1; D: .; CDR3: CSVSGTVYGGAF
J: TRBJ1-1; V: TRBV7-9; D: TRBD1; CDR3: CASSSPGQGVTEAFF
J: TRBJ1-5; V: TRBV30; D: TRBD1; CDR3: CAWSEGGTGNQPQHF
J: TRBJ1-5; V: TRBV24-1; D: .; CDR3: CATSELPGHPSNQPQHF
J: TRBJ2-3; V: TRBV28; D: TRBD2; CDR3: CASSYPTSGMSDTQYF
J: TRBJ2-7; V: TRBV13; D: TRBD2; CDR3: CASSSEREPTYEQYF